This T cell receptor (beta chain) stems from a study of control samples from healthy donors and cancer patients. Sequencing was performed with immunoSEQ multiplex PCR; in TCRdb, only in-frame clones are kept and a portion is missing. The table lists approximately 100,000 clones, approximately 90% of them singletons. This CDR3 has 17 amino acids. Losses at the gene ends were 1 base for V and 4 bases for J; bases not matched to a gene: 7. Germline V gene sequence: CDR1 SGHTA, CDR2 FQGNSA. The gene calls are TRBV7-2 and TRBJ2-5; 12 nucleotides align to TRBD2. The sequenced material came from blood. This receptor was identified in a man between 25 and 39 years old in good health. The CDR3 protein is CASSLGRTSGVRETQYF. CDR3 DNA sequence: TGTGCCAGCAGCTTAGGAAGGACTAGCGGGGTACGAGAGACCCAGTACTTC.